This entry concerns a single T cell receptor beta chain. Its target is not known. Germline CDR1 SNHLY, CDR2 FYNNEI. This CDR3 has 15 residues. Germline trimming cut 5 bases from V and 7 bases from J; bases unmatched to any gene: 14. Regarding time point: week 3, after first cycle of checkpoint inhibitor. Apart from two fast progressors, RECIST 1.1 response was judged 12 weeks post-infusion. This entry is derived from a study of blood T cell dynamics during melanoma immunotherapy. Study results and limitations: At W3, later disease-control patients showed bifurcated PBMC repertoire changes, unlike progressors.

A fixed DNA input of 300 to 350 ng was used per bulk PBMC sample. Only in-frame clones appear in the TCRdb table, and some are missing; sequencing was by immunoSEQ multiplex PCR. The sample has roughly 30,000 clones; roughly 88% are singletons. The TCR sequence derives from a human donor with melanoma. The chain couples TRBV2 to TRBJ2-7; 7 bases are a match to TRBD2. The sequencing here drew on blood, taken from a patient treated with checkpoint blockade. CDR3: CASSRLASATNEQYF. The CDR3 DNA reads as TGTGCCAGCAGTCGACTAGCCTCTGCGACTAATGAGCAGTACTTC. Looking up the rest from reference TRBV2 and TRBJ2-7 gives the full variable domain: EPEVTQTPSHQVTQMGQEVILRCVPISNHLYFYWYRQILGQKVEFLVSFYNNEISEKSEIFDDQFSVERPDGSNFTLKIRSTKLEDSAMYFCASSRLASATNEQYFGPGTRLTVT.